These 20 T cell receptor beta chains originate from one sample sequenced in a study of post-analysis software for immune sequencing data. Study-level points and caveats: TRBV5-6, TRBV5-1 and TRBV20-1 were among a few TRBV segments more frequent in patients than controls.

Unique molecular identifiers were present in the TCR beta cDNA libraries. TCRdb processed the PCR reads anew with MiXCR; each CDR3 protein has one entry. The sample consists of about 170,000 distinct CDR3 sequences, 30% of them appearing once. The antigens of these receptors remain unknown. Sequencing was carried out using blood. The receptors originated from a girl under 18 with multiple sclerosis.

As concerns this clonotype: Compared with germline, one end of the junction differs, possibly owing to a read error. The J gene is TRBJ1-2, the V gene TRBV7-2; TRBD1 matches at 7 bases. CDR1 and CDR2 from the germline V gene are SGHTA and FQGNSA. This CDR3 comprises 12 residues. The CDR3 DNA is TGTGCCCGCAGCCTACGACAGGGCGGCAACACCTTC. Its translation is CARSLRQGGNTF.

The gene calls are TRBV29-1 and TRBJ2-1; unclear D gene. Looked up from germline, CDR1 is SQVTM and CDR2 is ANQGSEA. V was pared by 5 bases and J by 4 bases, with 12 bases between. This CDR3 comprises 13 residues. The CDR3 loop is CSVYFLGYNEQFF. CDR3 DNA sequence: TGCAGCGTTTACTTTCTAGGGTACAATGAGCAGTTCTTC.

This clonotype was picked up many times. The rearrangement uses TRBV7-2 and TRBJ2-1; D not certain. CDR1 and CDR2 from the germline V gene are SGHTA and FQGNSA. The CDR3 consists of 14 residues. Trimming took 5 bases from V and 4 from J, leaving 12 bases between them. This CDR3 is CASSPGQVYNEQFF. CDR3 sequence (DNA): TGTGCCAGCAGCCCAGGCCAGGTGTACAATGAGCAGTTCTTC.

For this clonotype: A read error is possible here, since a much larger clone lies one base away. This chain uses TRBV5-1 with TRBJ2-5; the D is unclear. The DNA end is more similar to TRBJ2-7, so the J call may be wrong. This CDR3 is 15 amino acids long. Germline assignment: CDR1 SGHRS and CDR2 YFSETQ. CDR3 coding DNA: TGCGCCAGCAGCCCTGCTACATCGTCCCTCTACGAGCAGTACTTC. Protein product: CASSPATSSLYEQYF.

This clonotype was seen a handful of times. The chain joins TRBV3-1 to TRBJ2-4, with 10 bases lining up with TRBD2. V trimming: 0 bases; J trimming: 0 bases; junction bases outside the gene matches: 2. CDR1 LGHDT and CDR2 YNNKEL come from the germline V gene (reference sequence). The CDR3 sequence is 17 residues long. This chain's CDR3 is CASSQDPSGGAKNIQYF. CDR3 sequence (DNA): TGTGCCAGCAGCCAAGACCCTAGCGGGGGAGCCAAAAACATTCAGTACTTC.

This clonotype was observed many times. The chain employs TRBV4-1 and TRBJ1-1; D is ambiguous. With 4 bases removed from V and 1 base from J, the gap between germline ends came to 13 bases. The germline V gene has CDR1 MGHRA and CDR2 YSYEKL. The CDR3 has 15 amino acids. The CDR3 sequence: CASSPQMGGNTEAFF. The CDR3 DNA follows: TGCGCCAGCAGCCCTCAAATGGGTGGGAACACTGAAGCTTTCTTT.

CDR3 region: CATSDPGGAGDEQYF. The CDR3 region has the DNA TGTGCCACCAGTGATCCAGGGGGCGCGGGAGACGAGCAGTACTTC. This chain joins TRBV24-1 and TRBJ2-5, with D tentatively TRBD1 (8 bases). The J call may be faulty, since TRBJ2-7 better matches the DNA end. The CDR3 consists of 15 residues. The germline CDR1 and CDR2 sequences are KGHDR and SFDVKD.

V is TRBV11-2 and J is TRBJ2-1, with D possibly matching TRBD1 (5 bases). The CDR3 covers 15 residues. Per the germline V gene, CDR1 is SGHAT and CDR2 is FQNNGV. Trimming left V 5 bases short and J 6 bases short, with 17 bases between. This CDR3 reads CASSQAGSNLNEQFF. The CDR3 bases are TGTGCCAGCAGCCAAGCAGGGTCTAATCTCAATGAGCAGTTCTTC.

For this clonotype: This clone may be a read error of a much larger clone one base away. J is TRBJ2-1 and V is TRBV10-3, with 7 bases matching TRBD2. The CDR3 sequence is 15 residues long. Losses at the gene ends were 5 bases for V and 0 bases for J; bases not matched to a gene: 4. Per germline, CDR1 ENHRY and CDR2 SYGVKD. The CDR3 sequence: CAISIAGRSYNEQFF. The CDR3 DNA sequence: TGTGCCATCAGTATAGCGGGTCGCTCCTACAATGAGCAGTTCTTC.

This clonotype appeared many times. The gene calls are TRBV2 and TRBJ2-3; 9 positions match TRBD2. CDR1 SNHLY and CDR2 FYNNEI come from the germline V gene. The CDR3 length is 14 residues. With V trimmed by 4 bases and J by 3 bases, 2 bases remained unmatched. CDR3 amino acids: CASSGLAVTDTQYF. In nucleotides, the CDR3 is TGTGCCAGCAGTGGACTAGCGGTTACAGATACGCAGTATTTT.

Remarks on this clonotype: One junction end disagrees with the germline gene, perhaps due to a read error. The chain has TRBV12-3 or TRBV12-4 and TRBJ2-3; maybe TRBD2 (6 bases). The CDR3 sequence is 14 residues long. The CDR3 sequence is CASSLDGSTDTRYF. The DNA of the CDR3 is TGTGCCAGCAGCTTAGACGGGAGCACAGATACGCGGTATTTT.

The V and J genes are TRBV29-1 and TRBJ1-2; D uncertain. V was clipped by 1 base and J by 2 bases, with 14 bases between them. Germline CDR1 and CDR2: SQVTM and ANQGSEA. The CDR3 is 15 amino acids. CDR3 nucleotide sequence: TGCAGCGTTGAAGGATCAGCGGATACCAACTATGGCTACACCTTC. As protein: CSVEGSADTNYGYTF.

This chain links TRBV20-1 with TRBJ2-3; maybe TRBD1 (5 bases). The V end lost 6 bases, the J end lost 3 bases, and 16 bases lay between the germline ends. CDR1 is DFQATT and CDR2 is SNEGSKA in the germline V gene (reference sequence). The CDR3 totals 14 residues. This CDR3 is CSAKLGVGTDTQYF. DNA for the CDR3: TGCAGTGCAAAGCTAGGGGTGGGGACAGATACGCAGTATTTT.

This clonotype has at least ten counts. The chain couples TRBV7-2 to TRBJ2-1, with TRBD2 matching 7 bases. Germline-derived CDR1 and CDR2 are SGHTA and FQGNSA. After removal of 5 bases from V and 9 bases from J, the junction contained 13 bases not matched to a gene. The length of the CDR3 is 15 residues. The CDR3 spells CASSRQSGDHLEQFF. CDR3 DNA: TGTGCCAGCAGCCGCCAGAGCGGGGACCATCTTGAGCAGTTCTTC. Based on the CDR3 plus reference TRBV7-2 and TRBJ2-1, the full variable domain is GAGVSQSPSNKVTEKGKDVELRCDPISGHTALYWYRQSLGQGLEFLIYFQGNSAPDKSGLPSDRFSAERTGGSVSTLTIQRTQQEDSAVYLCASSRQSGDHLEQFFGPGTRLTVL.

Comment on this clonotype: A much larger clone differs by one base, so this may be a read error. V and J are TRBV12-3 or TRBV12-4 and TRBJ2-3; tentative D call: TRBD2 (7 bases). This CDR3 has 17 residues. The V gene lost 2 bases and the J gene lost 0 bases, with 15 bases spanning the gap. CDR3 in amino acids: CASSLLGGGRSTDTQYF. CDR3 coding DNA: TGTGCCAGCAGTTTATTGGGAGGGGGGCGGAGCACAGATACGCAGTATTTT.

In DNA form, the CDR3 reads TGCAGTGCTCAGGACACCTACACCGGGGAGCTGTTTTTT. It codes for CSAQDTYTGELFF. V and J are TRBV20-1 and TRBJ2-2; maybe TRBD1 (5 bases). Germline loops: CDR1 DFQATT, CDR2 SNEGSKA (reference sequence). The CDR3 sequence is 13 residues long. Trimming shortened V by 5 bases and J by 3 bases, and 10 bases separated the two germline ends.

This clonotype has only a few counts. The chain is built from TRBV7-9 and TRBJ1-1; 7 bases line up with TRBD1. The V segment lost 1 base and the J segment 4 bases; nucleotides outside the gene matches: 6. The germline V gene encodes CDR1 SEHNR and CDR2 FQNEAQ (reference sequence). The CDR3 totals 15 residues. The chain's CDR3 is CASSLVLTGPTEAFF. CDR3 coding DNA: TGTGCCAGCAGCTTAGTCCTGACAGGGCCCACTGAAGCTTTCTTT.

The chain employs TRBV5-1 and TRBJ2-5; no reliable D call. The last part of the DNA fits TRBJ2-7 better; the J call may be wrong. Germline CDR1 SGHRS, CDR2 YFSETQ. The CDR3 has 12 residues. CDR3 amino acids: CASSIGPYEQYF. The CDR3 bases are TGCGCCAGCAGCATCGGACCCTACGAGCAGTACTTC.

This clonotype was seen a few times. The genes are TRBV28 and TRBJ1-2, with 9 bases identical to TRBD1. Germline values: CDR1 MDHEN, CDR2 SYDVKM. CDR3 size: 15 residues. V lost 3 bases, J lost 8 bases, and 10 bases stayed unmatched. The CDR3 DNA is TGTGCCAGCAGTTTGCCGGGACAGGGCTCACAAGGCTACACCTTC. The encoded protein is CASSLPGQGSQGYTF.

V and J are TRBV12-3 or TRBV12-4 and TRBJ1-5; the D is unclear. The CDR3 contains 14 residues. Between the trimmed V and J ends, which lost 6 bases and 3 bases, there was a span of 12 bases. The CDR3 region has the DNA TGTGCCAGCAGGTTCAACGGCAACAATCAGCCCCAGCATTTT. Translation gives CASRFNGNNQPQHF.